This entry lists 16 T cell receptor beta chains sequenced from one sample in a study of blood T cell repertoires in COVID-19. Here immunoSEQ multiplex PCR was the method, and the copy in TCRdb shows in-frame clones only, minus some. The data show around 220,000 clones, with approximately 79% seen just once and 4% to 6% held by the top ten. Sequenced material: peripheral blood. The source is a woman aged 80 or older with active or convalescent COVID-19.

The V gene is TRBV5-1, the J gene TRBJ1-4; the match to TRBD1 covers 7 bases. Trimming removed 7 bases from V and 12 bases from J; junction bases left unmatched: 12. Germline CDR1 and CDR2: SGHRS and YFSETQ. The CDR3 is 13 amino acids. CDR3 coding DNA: TGCGCCAGCGGATCCCAGGAGGGGGCGGAACTGTTTTTT. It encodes CASGSQEGAELFF.

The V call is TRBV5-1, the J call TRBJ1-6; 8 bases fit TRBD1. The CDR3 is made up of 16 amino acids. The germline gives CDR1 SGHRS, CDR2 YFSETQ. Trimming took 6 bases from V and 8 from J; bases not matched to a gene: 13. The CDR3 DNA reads TGCGCCAGCACCTGGGGTTGGGACAGGCCGTATTCACCCCTCCACTTT. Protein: CASTWGWDRPYSPLHF.

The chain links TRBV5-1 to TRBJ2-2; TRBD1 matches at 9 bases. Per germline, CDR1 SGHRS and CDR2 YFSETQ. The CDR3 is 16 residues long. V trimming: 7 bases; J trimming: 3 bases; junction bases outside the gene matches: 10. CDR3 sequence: CASSLNRGRDTGELFF. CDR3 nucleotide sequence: TGCGCCAGCTCACTTAACAGGGGGCGCGACACCGGGGAGCTGTTTTTT.

This CDR3 is CATSGLAGLRGQYF. CDR3 nucleotide sequence: TGTGCCACCAGCGGACTAGCGGGCTTGCGGGGCCAGTACTTC. The V and J genes are TRBV24-1 and TRBJ2-5, with TRBD2 matching 11 bases. Germline CDR1 and CDR2: KGHDR and SFDVKD. This CDR3 region has 14 residues. V was pared by 7 bases and J by 10 bases, with 10 bases of the junction left unmatched.

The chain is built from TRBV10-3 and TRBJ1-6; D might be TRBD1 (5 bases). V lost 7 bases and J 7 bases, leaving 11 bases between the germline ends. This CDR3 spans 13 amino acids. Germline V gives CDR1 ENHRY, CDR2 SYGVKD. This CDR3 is CAIKVDKNSPLHF. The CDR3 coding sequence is TGTGCCATCAAGGTGGACAAAAATTCACCCCTCCACTTT.

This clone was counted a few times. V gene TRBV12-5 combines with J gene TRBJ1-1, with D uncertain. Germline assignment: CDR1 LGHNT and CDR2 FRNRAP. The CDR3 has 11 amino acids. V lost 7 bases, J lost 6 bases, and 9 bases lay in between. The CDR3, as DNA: TGTGCTAGTGAATTTCAGGCTGAAGCTTTCTTT. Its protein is CASEFQAEAFF.

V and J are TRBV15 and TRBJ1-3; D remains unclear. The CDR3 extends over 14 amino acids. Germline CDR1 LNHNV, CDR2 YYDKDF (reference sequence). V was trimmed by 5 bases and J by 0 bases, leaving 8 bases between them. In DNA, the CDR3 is TGTGCCACCAGCCCGGCAGGCTCTGGAAACACCATATATTTT. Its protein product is CATSPAGSGNTIYF.

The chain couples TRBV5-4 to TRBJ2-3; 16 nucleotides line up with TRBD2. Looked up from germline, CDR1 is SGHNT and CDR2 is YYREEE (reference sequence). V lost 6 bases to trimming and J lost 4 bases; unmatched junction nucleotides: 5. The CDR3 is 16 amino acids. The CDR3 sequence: CASTPGLAGGADTQYF. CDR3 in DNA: TGTGCCAGCACCCCGGGACTAGCGGGGGGGGCAGATACGCAGTATTTT.

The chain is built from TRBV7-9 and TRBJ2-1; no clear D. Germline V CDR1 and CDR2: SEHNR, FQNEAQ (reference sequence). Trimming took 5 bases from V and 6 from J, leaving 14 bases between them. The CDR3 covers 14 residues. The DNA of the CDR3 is TGTGCCAGCAGCCCAAACCGAAACATCAATGAGCAGTTCTTC. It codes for CASSPNRNINEQFF.

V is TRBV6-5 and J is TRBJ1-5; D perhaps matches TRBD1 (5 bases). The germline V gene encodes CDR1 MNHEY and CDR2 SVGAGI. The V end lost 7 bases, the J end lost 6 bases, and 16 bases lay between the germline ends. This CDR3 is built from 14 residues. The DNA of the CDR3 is TGTGCCAGCACCAAGACACCCCAGGGTCAGCCCCAGCATTTT. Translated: CASTKTPQGQPQHF.

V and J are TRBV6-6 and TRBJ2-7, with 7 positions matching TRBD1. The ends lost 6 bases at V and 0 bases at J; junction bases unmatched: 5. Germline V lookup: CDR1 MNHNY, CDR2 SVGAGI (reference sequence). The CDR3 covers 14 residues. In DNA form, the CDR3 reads TGTGCCAGCAGCCTGACAGGGCCCTCCTACGAGCAGTACTTC. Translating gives CASSLTGPSYEQYF.

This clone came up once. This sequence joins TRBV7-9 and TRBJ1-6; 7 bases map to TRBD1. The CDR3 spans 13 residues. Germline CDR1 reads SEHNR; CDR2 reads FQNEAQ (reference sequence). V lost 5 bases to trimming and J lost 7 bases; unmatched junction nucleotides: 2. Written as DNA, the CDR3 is TGTGCCAGCAGCCAACAGGGGAATTCACCCCTCCACTTT. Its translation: CASSQQGNSPLHF. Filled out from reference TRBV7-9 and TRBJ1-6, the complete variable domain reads DTGVSQNPRHKITKRGQNVTFRCDPISEHNRLYWYRQTLGQGPEFLTYFQNEAQLEKSRLLSDRFSAERPKGSFSTLEIQRTEQGDSAMYLCASSQQGNSPLHFGNGTRLTVT.

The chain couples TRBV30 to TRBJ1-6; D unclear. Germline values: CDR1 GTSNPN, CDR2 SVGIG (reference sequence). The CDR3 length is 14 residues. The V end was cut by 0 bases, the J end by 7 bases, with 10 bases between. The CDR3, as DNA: TGTGCCTGGAGTGTAGGGTCGGGGAATTCACCCCTCCACTTT. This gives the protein CAWSVGSGNSPLHF.

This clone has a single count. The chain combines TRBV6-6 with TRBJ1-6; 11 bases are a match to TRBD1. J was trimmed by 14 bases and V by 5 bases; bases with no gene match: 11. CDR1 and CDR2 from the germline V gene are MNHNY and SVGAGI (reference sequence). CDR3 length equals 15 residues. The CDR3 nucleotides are TGTGCCAGCAGTCGAATGGACAGGGGGCTTGACGCCCTCCACTTT. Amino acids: CASSRMDRGLDALHF.

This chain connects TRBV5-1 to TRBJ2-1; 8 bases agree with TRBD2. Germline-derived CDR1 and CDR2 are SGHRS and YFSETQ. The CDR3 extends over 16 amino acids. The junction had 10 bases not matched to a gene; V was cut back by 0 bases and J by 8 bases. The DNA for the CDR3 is TGCGCCAGCAGCTTGGTCTCCGGGAGGGCCATCGATGAGCAGTTCTTC. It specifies CASSLVSGRAIDEQFF.

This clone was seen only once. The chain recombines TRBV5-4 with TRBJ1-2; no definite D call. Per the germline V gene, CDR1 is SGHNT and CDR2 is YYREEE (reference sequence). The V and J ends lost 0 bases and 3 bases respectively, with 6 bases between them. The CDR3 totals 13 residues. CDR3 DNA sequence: TGTGCCAGCAGCTTGGGGGCTTACTATGGCTACACCTTC. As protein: CASSLGAYYGYTF.